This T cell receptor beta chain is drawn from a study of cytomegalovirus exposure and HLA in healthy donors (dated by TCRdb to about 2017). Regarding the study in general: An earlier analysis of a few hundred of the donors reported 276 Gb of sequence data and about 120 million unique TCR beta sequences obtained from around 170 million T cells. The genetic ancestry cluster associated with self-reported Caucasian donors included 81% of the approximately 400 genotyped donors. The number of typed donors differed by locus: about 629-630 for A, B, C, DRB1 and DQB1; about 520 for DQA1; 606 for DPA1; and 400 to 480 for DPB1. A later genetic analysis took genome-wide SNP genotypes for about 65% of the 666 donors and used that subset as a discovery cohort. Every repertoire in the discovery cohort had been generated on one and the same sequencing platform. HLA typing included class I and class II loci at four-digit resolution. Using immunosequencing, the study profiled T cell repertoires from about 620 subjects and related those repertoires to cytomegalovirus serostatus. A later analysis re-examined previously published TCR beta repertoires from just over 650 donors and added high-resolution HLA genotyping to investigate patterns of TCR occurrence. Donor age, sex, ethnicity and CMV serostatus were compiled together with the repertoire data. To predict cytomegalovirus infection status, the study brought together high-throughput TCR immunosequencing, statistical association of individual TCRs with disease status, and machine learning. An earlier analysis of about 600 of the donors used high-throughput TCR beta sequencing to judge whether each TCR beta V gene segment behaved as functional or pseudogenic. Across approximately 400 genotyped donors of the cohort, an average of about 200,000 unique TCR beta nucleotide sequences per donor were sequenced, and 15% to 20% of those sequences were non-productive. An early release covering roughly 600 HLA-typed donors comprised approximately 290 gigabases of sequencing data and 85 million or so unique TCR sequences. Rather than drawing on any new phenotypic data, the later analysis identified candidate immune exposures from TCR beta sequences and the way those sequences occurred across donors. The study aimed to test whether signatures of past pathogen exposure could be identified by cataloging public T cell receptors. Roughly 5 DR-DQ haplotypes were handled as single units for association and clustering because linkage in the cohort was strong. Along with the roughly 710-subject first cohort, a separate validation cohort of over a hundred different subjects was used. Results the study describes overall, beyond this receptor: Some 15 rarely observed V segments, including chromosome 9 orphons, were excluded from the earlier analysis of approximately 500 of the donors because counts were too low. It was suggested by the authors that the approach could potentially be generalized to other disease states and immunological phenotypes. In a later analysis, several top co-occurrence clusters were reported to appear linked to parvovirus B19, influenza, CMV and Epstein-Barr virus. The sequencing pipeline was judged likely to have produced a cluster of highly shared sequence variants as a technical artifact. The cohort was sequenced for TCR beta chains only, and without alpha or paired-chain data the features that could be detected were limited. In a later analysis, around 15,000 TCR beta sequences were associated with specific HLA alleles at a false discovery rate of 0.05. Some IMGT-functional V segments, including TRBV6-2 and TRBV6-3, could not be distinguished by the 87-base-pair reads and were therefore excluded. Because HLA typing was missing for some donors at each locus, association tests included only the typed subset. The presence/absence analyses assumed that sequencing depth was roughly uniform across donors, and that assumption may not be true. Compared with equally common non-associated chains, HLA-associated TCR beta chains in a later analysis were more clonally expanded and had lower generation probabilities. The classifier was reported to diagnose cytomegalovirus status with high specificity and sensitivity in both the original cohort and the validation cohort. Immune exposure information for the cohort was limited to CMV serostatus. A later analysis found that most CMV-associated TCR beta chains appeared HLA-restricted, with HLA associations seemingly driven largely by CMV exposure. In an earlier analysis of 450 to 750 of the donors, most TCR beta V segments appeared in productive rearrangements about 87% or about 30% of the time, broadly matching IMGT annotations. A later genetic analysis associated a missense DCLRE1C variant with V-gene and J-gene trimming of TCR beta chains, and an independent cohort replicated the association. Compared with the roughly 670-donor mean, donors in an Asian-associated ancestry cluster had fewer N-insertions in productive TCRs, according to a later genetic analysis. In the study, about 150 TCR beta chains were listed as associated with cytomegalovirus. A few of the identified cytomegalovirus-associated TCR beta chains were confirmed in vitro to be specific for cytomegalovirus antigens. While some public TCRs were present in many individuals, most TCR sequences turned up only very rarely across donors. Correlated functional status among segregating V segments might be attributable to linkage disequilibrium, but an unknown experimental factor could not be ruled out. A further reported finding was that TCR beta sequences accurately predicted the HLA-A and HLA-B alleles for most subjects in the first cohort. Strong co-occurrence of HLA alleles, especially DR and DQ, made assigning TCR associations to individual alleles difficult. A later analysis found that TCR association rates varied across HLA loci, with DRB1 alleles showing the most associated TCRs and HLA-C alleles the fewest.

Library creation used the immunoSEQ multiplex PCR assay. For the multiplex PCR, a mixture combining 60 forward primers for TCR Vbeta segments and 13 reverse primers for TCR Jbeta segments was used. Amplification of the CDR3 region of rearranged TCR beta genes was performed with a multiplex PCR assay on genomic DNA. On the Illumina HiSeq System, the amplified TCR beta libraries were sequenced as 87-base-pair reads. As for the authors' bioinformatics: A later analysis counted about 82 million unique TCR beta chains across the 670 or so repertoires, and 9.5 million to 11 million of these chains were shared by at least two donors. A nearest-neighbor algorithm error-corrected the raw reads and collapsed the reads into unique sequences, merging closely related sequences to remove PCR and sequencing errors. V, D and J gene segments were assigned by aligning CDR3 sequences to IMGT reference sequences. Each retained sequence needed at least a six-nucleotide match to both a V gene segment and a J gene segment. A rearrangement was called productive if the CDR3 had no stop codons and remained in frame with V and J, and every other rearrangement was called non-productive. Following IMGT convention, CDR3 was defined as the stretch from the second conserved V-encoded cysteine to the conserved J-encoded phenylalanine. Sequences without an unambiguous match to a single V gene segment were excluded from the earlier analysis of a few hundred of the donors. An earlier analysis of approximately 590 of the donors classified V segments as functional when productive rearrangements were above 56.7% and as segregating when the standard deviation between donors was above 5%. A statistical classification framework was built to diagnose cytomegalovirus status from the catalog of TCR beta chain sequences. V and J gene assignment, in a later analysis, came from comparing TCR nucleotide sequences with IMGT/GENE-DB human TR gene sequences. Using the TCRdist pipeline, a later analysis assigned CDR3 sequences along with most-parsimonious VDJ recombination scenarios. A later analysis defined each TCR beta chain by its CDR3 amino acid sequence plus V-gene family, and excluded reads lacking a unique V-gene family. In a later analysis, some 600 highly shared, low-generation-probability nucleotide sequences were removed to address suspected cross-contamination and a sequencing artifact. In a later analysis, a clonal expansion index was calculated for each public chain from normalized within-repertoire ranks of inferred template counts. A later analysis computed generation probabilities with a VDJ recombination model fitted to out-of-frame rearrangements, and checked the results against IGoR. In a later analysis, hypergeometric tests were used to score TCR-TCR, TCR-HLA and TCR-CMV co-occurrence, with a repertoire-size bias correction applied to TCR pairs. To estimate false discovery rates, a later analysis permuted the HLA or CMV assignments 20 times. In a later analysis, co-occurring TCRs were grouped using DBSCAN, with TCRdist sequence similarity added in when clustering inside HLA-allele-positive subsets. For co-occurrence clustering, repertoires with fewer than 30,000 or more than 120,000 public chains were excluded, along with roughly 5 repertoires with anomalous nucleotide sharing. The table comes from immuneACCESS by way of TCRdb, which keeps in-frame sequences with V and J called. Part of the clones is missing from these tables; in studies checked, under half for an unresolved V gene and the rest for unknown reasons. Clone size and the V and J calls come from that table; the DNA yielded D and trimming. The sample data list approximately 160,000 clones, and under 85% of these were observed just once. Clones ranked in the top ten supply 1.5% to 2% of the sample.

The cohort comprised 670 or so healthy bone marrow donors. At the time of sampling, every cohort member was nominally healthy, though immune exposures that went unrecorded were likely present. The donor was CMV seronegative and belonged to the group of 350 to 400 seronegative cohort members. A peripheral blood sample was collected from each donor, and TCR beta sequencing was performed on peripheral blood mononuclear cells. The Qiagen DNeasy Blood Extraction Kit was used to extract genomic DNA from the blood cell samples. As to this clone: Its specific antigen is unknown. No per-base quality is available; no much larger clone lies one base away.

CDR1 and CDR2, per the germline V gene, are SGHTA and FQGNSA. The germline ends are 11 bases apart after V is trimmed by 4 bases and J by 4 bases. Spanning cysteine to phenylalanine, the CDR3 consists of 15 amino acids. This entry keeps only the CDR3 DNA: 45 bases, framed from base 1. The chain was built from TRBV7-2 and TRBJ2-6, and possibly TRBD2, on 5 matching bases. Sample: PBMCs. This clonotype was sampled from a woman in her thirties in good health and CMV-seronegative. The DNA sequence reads TGTGCCAGCAGCTCCCAAGCGGTAGGGGCCAACGTCCTGACTTTC. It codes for CASSSQAVGANVLTF. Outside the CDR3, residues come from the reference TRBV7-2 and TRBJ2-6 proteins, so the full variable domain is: GAGVSQSPSNKVTEKGKDVELRCDPISGHTALYWYRQSLGQGLEFLIYFQGNSAPDKSGLPSDRFSAERTGGSVSTLTIQRTQQEDSAVYLCASSSQAVGANVLTFGAGSRLTVL.